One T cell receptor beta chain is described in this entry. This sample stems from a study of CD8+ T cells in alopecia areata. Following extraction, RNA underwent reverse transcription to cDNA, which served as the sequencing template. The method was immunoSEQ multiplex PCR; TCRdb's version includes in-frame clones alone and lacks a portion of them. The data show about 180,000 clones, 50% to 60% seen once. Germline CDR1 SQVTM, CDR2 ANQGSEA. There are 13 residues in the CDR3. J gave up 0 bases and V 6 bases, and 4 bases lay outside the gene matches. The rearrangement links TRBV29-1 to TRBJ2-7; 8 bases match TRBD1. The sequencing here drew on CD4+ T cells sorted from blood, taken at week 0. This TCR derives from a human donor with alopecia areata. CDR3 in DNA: TGCAGCGTGGGACAGGCGTTCTCCTACGAGCAGTACTTC. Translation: CSVGQAFSYEQYF.